In this sample, the clone carrying this T cell receptor (beta chain) turned up many times. Antigen specificity is unknown. These data belong to a study of cytotoxic CD8 clonotypes in ibrutinib-treated CLL. Across the whole study: There were around twelve relapsed/refractory patients and 15 treatment-naive patients, and roughly 18 were IGHV unmutated.

Findings of the study overall: There were few public clonotypes, and on treatment they contracted or stayed stable. Clonality was higher at baseline than in age-matched healthy donors and tracked circulating CD8+ T-cell counts. Sampling time points were not equivalent between sustained-remission and progressing patients.

The V end lost 4 bases, the J end lost 8 bases, and 17 bases lay between the germline ends. Germline V lookup: CDR1 GTSNPN, CDR2 SVGIG (reference sequence). The CDR3 sequence is 13 residues long. Using immunoSEQ multiplex PCR, the repertoire was profiled, and TCRdb retains in-frame clones only, with some absent. Among more than 200,000 clones listed, more than 75% were seen once. The sequence was obtained from a human donor with chronic lymphocytic leukemia. Specimen: PBMCs, collected after 12 months of ibrutinib treatment. J is TRBJ1-2 and V is TRBV30; no clear D gene. The CDR3 DNA is TGTGCCTGGACCCCGGCGGCATTCTTGGGCTACACCTTC. Encoded protein: CAWTPAAFLGYTF.